The 25 T cell receptor beta chains reported below all come from one sample, sequenced in a study of PD-1 blockade in classical Hodgkin lymphoma. Every patient had relapsed following autologous stem cell transplantation, and cohorts differed in brentuximab vedotin exposure. TCRdb keeps only in-frame clones here, not all; method: immunoSEQ multiplex PCR. The sample includes tens of thousands of clones, just under 80% of them seen just once. Sequencing was performed on peripheral blood mononuclear cells (PBMCs), taken at baseline. These receptors came from a human donor with classical Hodgkin lymphoma.

J is TRBJ2-1 and V is TRBV7-2; weak D call: TRBD2 (7 bases). V gave up 1 base and J gave up 5 bases, with 12 bases separating them. The V gene's germline CDR1 is SGHTA and CDR2 FQGNSA. This CDR3 has 15 residues. The CDR3 here is CASSLDLGGHNEQFF. CDR3 DNA sequence: TGTGCCAGCAGCTTAGATCTGGGGGGGCACAATGAGCAGTTCTTC.

The genes are TRBV9 and TRBJ1-2; the D gene is possibly TRBD1 (6 bases). Per the germline V gene, CDR1 is SGDLS and CDR2 is YYNGEE. Trimming removed 3 bases at V and 0 bases at J, with 15 bases between. The CDR3 length is 16 residues. The CDR3 nucleotides read TGTGCCAGCAGCGACGGGGGGGCGGGTGCTAACTATGGCTACACCTTC. Translation gives CASSDGGAGANYGYTF.

The chain carries TRBV6-5 and TRBJ1-4; D is ambiguous. Looked up from germline, CDR1 is MNHEY and CDR2 is SVGAGI. The ends were cut back, 0 bases at V and 10 bases at J, with 12 bases in the middle. This CDR3 has 14 residues. CDR3 in DNA: TGTGCCAGCAGTTACTCGAGAGTCTCGGGAAAACTGTTTTTT. It yields the protein CASSYSRVSGKLFF.

The rearrangement joins TRBV19 to TRBJ2-3; D call uncertain. With 10 bases removed from V and 5 bases from J, the gap between germline ends came to 13 bases. CDR1 and CDR2 from the germline V gene are LNHDA and SQIVND (reference sequence). The CDR3 length is 12 residues. The CDR3: CATSAMGDTQYF. The CDR3 region has the DNA TGTGCCACCTCGGCCATGGGAGATACGCAGTATTTT.

CDR3: CASSGSQRGASYNEQFF. The DNA for the CDR3 is TGTGCCAGCAGCGGCTCCCAGCGGGGGGCGTCCTACAATGAGCAGTTCTTC. V and J are TRBV7-9 and TRBJ2-1; 9 nucleotides line up with TRBD2. The V segment lost 5 bases and the J segment 1 base; nucleotides outside the gene matches: 9. Germline CDR1 SEHNR, CDR2 FQNEAQ (reference sequence). CDR3 size: 17 residues.

For the CDR3, the DNA is TGCGCCAGCAGCCAGGCCGGGGGATACTCACCCCTCCACTTT. Its protein is CASSQAGGYSPLHF. The rearrangement links TRBV4-3 to TRBJ1-6, with D possibly being TRBD1 (5 bases). The CDR3 covers 14 residues. Germline CDR1 LGHNA, CDR2 YSLEER. V gave up 3 bases and J gave up 10 bases, with 13 bases separating them.

This clone occurred a few times. In nucleotides, the CDR3 is TGTGCCAGCAGCGAAGGCACGCAGTATTTT. It specifies CASSEGTQYF. The chain employs TRBV7-9 and TRBJ2-3; D unclear. The ends were cut back, 5 bases at V and 9 bases at J, with 6 bases in the middle. CDR3 length: 10 residues. Per the germline V gene, CDR1 is SEHNR and CDR2 is FQNEAQ (reference sequence).

The chain employs TRBV6-5 and TRBJ2-2; D is unresolved. Looked up from germline, CDR1 is MNHEY and CDR2 is SVGAGI. Trimming stripped 7 bases from V and 8 bases from J, with 8 bases between. The CDR3 totals 11 residues. DNA for the CDR3: TGTGCCAGCACTCTCAGAGGGGAGCTGTTTTTT. It yields the protein CASTLRGELFF.

This chain uses TRBV7-9 with TRBJ2-5; 8 positions agree with TRBD2. Unmatched junction bases numbered 11, after V lost 0 bases and J lost 2 bases. In germline, CDR1 is SEHNR, CDR2 FQNEAQ (reference sequence). This CDR3 is built from 18 residues. CDR3 amino acids: CASSLARGEVRRQETQYF. CDR3 nucleotides: TGTGCCAGCAGCTTAGCGCGGGGGGAGGTTCGTAGGCAAGAGACCCAGTACTTC.

In its sample, this clone was seen once. This rearrangement joins TRBV4-1 to TRBJ2-7, with 9 bases that match TRBD1. The junction had 11 bases not matched to a gene; V was cut back by 5 bases and J by 9 bases. This CDR3 is built from 14 residues. Germline lookup yields CDR1 MGHRA and CDR2 YSYEKL. DNA for the CDR3: TGCGCCAGCAGCGAAACAGGGGGCCCGGTCGGGCAGTACTTC. Its translation is CASSETGGPVGQYF.

The sample holds a few counts of this clone. The chain is built from TRBV7-9 and TRBJ2-3; 8 bases are a match to TRBD2. Trimming cost V 3 bases and J 1 base; bases outside gene matches: 3. The CDR3 is 15 residues long. Germline V gene data show CDR1 as SEHNR and CDR2 as FQNEAQ (reference sequence). The CDR3 spells CASSLGSGGTDTQYF. As DNA, the CDR3 is TGTGCCAGCAGCTTGGGTAGCGGGGGCACAGATACGCAGTATTTT.

CDR3 protein: CASKTSTAISYEQYF. The CDR3 DNA is TGCGCCAGCAAAACCTCAACAGCCATCTCCTACGAGCAGTACTTC. J is TRBJ2-7 and V is TRBV5-1, with no clear D. The CDR3 runs to 15 residues. V gave up 6 bases and J gave up 0 bases, with 16 bases separating them. CDR1 and CDR2 (germline): SGHRS, YFSETQ.

The chain is built from TRBV6-1 and TRBJ2-7, with TRBD2 as a possible D gene (5 bases). CDR3 length: 11 residues. Looked up from germline, CDR1 is MNHNS and CDR2 is SASEGT. V was cut by 8 bases and J by 5 bases, with 10 bases left in between. CDR3 residues: CASALRDEQYF. The CDR3 nucleotides are TGTGCCAGCGCCCTGAGGGACGAGCAGTACTTC.

On this clone: The sample holds other DNA sequences that translate to the same CDR3. The chain combines TRBV6-5 with TRBJ2-7; D uncertain. CDR3 length: 12 amino acids. Germline lookup yields CDR1 MNHEY and CDR2 SVGAGI. Between the trimmed V and J ends, which lost 5 bases and 7 bases, there was a span of 12 bases. As DNA, the CDR3 is TGTGCCAGCAGTCCCCCAGGTTGGGAGCAGTACTTC. It translates to CASSPPGWEQYF.

V usage is TRBV5-4 and J usage is TRBJ2-5, with 10 bases aligning to TRBD2. V gave up 0 bases and J gave up 5 bases; unmatched junction bases: 4. Germline CDR1 SGHNT, CDR2 YYREEE (reference sequence). The CDR3 sequence is 15 residues long. The CDR3 DNA sequence: TGTGCCAGCAGCTTGGACGCTAGCGGGGGTGAGACCCAGTACTTC. Residues: CASSLDASGGETQYF.

This clone has ten or more counts. The V call is TRBV6-5, the J call TRBJ1-3; D is perhaps TRBD1 (6 bases). The germline V gene has CDR1 MNHEY and CDR2 SVGAGI. The length of the CDR3 is 15 residues. The V end lost 8 bases, the J end lost 2 bases, and 16 bases lay between the germline ends. In nucleotides, the CDR3 is TGTGCCAGCGCGGCACAGGGAGGCGCTGGAAACACCATATATTTT. Translated, it gives CASAAQGGAGNTIYF.

The rearrangement links TRBV11-3 to TRBJ1-6; D unclear. Germline V gene lookup returns CDR1 SGHNT and CDR2 YENEEA. V lost 0 bases to trimming and J lost 9 bases, with 6 bases between them. This CDR3 has 13 amino acids. CDR3 loop: CASSLDGSSPLHF. The CDR3 bases are TGTGCCAGCAGCTTAGACGGGTCTTCACCCCTCCACTTT.

The chain couples TRBV6-1 to TRBJ2-7; maybe TRBD1 (6 bases). The CDR3 runs 15 residues. Trimming cost V 1 base and J 0 bases, with 10 bases left between them. Germline CDR1 is MNHNS and CDR2 is SASEGT. The CDR3: CASSEGQGNSYEQYF. The CDR3 DNA reads TGTGCCAGCAGTGAAGGGCAGGGGAACTCCTACGAGCAGTACTTC.

The gene calls are TRBV23-1 and TRBJ2-5; D possibly corresponds to TRBD1 (5 bases). TRBV23-1 is treated as an ORF (open reading frame) with a function not yet certain. The CDR3 contains 20 residues. V lost 0 bases and J lost 2, with 25 bases in between. CDR3 loop: CASSQSSVRKLRTFQETQYF. CDR3 nucleotides: TGCGCCAGCAGTCAATCCTCAGTCCGCAAACTCCGGACATTTCAAGAGACCCAGTACTTC.

This clone appeared a few times. The CDR3 sequence: CASSELVGQNTGELFF. CDR3 bases: TGTGCCAGCAGTGAATTGGTGGGGCAGAACACCGGGGAGCTGTTTTTT. The chain joins TRBV6-1 to TRBJ2-2; perhaps TRBD1 as D (5 bases). CDR1 MNHNS and CDR2 SASEGT come from the germline V gene. The CDR3 contains 16 residues. V lost 2 bases, J lost 1 base, and 11 bases lay in between.

The genes are TRBV18 and TRBJ1-1; D is unresolved. CDR3 size: 15 residues. The germline V gene has CDR1 KGHSH and CDR2 LQKENI. The V end lost 1 base, the J end lost 0 bases, and 9 bases lay between the germline ends. Here the CDR3 DNA reads TGTGCCAGCTCACCACAGGTGAGGATGAACACTGAAGCTTTCTTT. Amino acid sequence: CASSPQVRMNTEAFF.

This chain uses TRBV19 with TRBJ2-3; 7 nucleotides line up with TRBD1. V was clipped by 5 bases and J by 0 bases; unmatched bases: 5. The CDR3 length is 15 residues. CDR1 and CDR2 (germline): LNHDA, SQIVND (reference sequence). CDR3 nucleotide sequence: TGTGCCAGTAGTTCACAGACAGGGAGCACAGATACGCAGTATTTT. It translates to CASSSQTGSTDTQYF.

V usage is TRBV5-1 and J usage is TRBJ2-2; 12 bases fit TRBD2. With 3 bases clipped from V and 4 bases from J, the junction kept 4 bases outside the gene matches. The CDR3 length is 16 residues. From germline, CDR1 is SGHRS and CDR2 YFSETQ. The CDR3 reads CASSSGLAGTTGELFF. CDR3 bases: TGCGCCAGCAGCTCCGGACTAGCGGGGACCACCGGGGAGCTGTTTTTT.

The chain couples TRBV18 to TRBJ2-7; 7 nucleotides match TRBD1. J gave up 2 bases and V 2 bases, and 9 bases lay outside the gene matches. CDR3 size: 16 residues. CDR1 and CDR2 (germline): KGHSH, LQKENI. The CDR3 DNA follows: TGTGCCAGCTCACCAGAAAAACAGGGGCTACCCTACGAGCAGTACTTC. Translated: CASSPEKQGLPYEQYF.

The V call is TRBV6-5, the J call TRBJ1-1; no reliable D call. This CDR3 comprises 12 residues. Trimming took 8 bases from V and 1 from J, leaving 8 bases between them. Germline V gives CDR1 MNHEY, CDR2 SVGAGI. The CDR3: CASQAGNTEAFF. The CDR3, as DNA: TGTGCCAGCCAGGCAGGGAACACTGAAGCTTTCTTT.